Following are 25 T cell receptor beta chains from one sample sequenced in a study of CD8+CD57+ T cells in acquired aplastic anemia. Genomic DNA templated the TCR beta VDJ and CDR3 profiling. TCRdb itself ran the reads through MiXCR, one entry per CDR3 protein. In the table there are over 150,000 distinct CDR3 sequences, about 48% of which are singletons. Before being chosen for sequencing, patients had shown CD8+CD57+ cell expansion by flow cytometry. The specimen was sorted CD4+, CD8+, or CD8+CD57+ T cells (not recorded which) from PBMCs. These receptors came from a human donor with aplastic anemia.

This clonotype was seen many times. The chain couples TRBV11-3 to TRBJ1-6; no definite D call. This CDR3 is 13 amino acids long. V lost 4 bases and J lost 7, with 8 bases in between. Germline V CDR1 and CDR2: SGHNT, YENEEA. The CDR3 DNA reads TGTGCCAGCAGCTCAGGACCCAATTCACCCCTCCACTTT. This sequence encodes CASSSGPNSPLHF.

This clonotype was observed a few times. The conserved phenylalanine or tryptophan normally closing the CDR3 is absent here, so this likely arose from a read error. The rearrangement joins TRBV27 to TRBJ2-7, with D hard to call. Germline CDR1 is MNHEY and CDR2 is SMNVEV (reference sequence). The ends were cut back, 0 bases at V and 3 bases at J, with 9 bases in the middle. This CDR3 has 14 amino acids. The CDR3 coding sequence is TGTGCCAGCAGTTTATCGTTGTATGTCTACGAGCAGTACTCC. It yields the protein CASSLSLYVYEQYS.

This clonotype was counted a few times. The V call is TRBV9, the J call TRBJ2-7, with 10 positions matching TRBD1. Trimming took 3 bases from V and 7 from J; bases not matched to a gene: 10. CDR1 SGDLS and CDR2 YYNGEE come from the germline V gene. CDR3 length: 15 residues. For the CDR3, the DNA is TGTGCCAGCAGCGCGGACCGGGACAGGGGCCATGAGCAGTACTTC. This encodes CASSADRDRGHEQYF.

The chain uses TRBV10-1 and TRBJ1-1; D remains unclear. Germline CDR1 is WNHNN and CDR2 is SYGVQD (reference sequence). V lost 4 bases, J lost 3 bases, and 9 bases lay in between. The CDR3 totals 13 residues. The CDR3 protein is CASSVERDTEAFF. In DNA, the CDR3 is TGCGCCAGCAGTGTGGAACGAGACACTGAAGCTTTCTTT.

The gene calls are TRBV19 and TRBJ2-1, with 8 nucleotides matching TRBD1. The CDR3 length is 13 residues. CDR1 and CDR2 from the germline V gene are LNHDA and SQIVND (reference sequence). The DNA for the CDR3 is TGTGCTACACCGGGACAGGACTACAATGAGCAGTTCTTC. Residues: CATPGQDYNEQFF.

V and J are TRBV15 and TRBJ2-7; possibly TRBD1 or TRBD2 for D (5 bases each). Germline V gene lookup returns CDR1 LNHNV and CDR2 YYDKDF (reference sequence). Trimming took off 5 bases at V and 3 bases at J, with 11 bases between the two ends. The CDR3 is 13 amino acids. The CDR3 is CATSATGRYEQYF. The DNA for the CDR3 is TGTGCCACCAGCGCGACGGGGCGCTACGAGCAGTACTTC.

The CDR3 region is CASSHRDRLFSPLHF. CDR3 bases: TGCGCCAGCAGCCATCGGGACAGGTTGTTTTCACCCCTCCACTTT. This chain links TRBV4-1 with TRBJ1-6, with 8 bases matching TRBD1. CDR3 length: 15 residues. Germline loops: CDR1 MGHRA, CDR2 YSYEKL. After removal of 3 bases from V and 9 bases from J, the junction contained 7 bases not matched to a gene.

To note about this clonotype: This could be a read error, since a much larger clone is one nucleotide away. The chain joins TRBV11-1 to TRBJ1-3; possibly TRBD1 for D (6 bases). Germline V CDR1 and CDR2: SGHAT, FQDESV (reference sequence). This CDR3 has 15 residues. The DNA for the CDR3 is TGTGCCAGCAGCGGTACAGGGTACTCTGGAAACGCCATATATTTT. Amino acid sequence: CASSGTGYSGNAIYF. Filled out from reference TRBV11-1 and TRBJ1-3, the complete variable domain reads EAEVAQSPRYKITEKSQAVAFWCDPISGHATLYWYRQILGQGPELLVQFQDESVVDDSQLPKDRFSAERLKGVDSTLKIQPAELGDSAMYLCASSGTGYSGNAIYFGEGSWLTVV.

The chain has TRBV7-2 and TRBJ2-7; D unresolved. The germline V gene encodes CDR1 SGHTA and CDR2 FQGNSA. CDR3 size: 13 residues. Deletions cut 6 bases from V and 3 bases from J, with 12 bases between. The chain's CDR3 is CASRAKANYEQYF. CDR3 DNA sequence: TGTGCCAGCAGAGCGAAGGCCAACTACGAGCAGTACTTC.

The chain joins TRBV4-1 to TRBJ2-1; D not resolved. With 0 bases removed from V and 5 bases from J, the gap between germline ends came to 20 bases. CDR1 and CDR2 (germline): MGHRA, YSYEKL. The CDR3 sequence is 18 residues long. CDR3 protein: CASSQDRFTLNIHNEQFF. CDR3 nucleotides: TGCGCCAGCAGCCAAGACCGCTTCACCCTCAACATTCACAATGAGCAGTTCTTC.

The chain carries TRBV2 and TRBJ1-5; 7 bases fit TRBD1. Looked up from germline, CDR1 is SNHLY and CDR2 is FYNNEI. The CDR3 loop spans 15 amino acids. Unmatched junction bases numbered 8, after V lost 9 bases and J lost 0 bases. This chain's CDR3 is CASYRGGSSNQPQHF. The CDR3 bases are TGTGCCAGTTACAGGGGCGGGAGTAGCAATCAGCCCCAGCATTTT.

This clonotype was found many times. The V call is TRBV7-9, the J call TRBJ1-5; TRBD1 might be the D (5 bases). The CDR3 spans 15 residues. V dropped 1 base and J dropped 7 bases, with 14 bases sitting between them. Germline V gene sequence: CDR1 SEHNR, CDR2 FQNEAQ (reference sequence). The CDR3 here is CASSLDETAGQPQHF. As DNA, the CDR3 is TGTGCCAGCAGCTTAGACGAGACAGCGGGGCAGCCCCAGCATTTT.

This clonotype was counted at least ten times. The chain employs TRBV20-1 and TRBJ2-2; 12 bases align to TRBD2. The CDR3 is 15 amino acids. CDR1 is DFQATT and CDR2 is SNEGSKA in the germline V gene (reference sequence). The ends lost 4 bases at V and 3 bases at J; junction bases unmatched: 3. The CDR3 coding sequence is TGCAGTGCTACTAGCGGGGGGGCCCACACCGGGGAGCTGTTTTTT. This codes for CSATSGGAHTGELFF.

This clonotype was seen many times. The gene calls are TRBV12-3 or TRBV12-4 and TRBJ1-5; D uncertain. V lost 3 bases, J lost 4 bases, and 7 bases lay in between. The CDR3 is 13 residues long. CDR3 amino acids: CASSFNSNQPQHF. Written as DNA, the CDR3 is TGTGCCAGCAGTTTCAATTCTAATCAGCCCCAGCATTTT.

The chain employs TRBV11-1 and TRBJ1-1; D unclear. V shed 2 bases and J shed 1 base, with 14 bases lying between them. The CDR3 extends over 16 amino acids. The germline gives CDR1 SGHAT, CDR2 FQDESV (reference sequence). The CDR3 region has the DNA TGTGCCAGCAGCTTACTTCCGAAGGGTCCGAACACTGAAGCTTTCTTT. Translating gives CASSLLPKGPNTEAFF.

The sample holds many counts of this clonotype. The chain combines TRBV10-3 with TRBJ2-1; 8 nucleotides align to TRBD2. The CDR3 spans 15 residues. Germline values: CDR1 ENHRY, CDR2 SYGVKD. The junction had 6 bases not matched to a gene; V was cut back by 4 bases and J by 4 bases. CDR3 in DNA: TGTGCCATCAGTGGCACGAGCGGGGGTTACAATGAGCAGTTCTTC. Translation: CAISGTSGGYNEQFF.

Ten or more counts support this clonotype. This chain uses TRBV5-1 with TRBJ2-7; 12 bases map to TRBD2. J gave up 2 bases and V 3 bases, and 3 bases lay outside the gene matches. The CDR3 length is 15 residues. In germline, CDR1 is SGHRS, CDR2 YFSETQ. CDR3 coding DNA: TGCGCCAGCAGCTGGTCTAGCGGGGGGGCCTACGAGCAGTACTTC. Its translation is CASSWSSGGAYEQYF.

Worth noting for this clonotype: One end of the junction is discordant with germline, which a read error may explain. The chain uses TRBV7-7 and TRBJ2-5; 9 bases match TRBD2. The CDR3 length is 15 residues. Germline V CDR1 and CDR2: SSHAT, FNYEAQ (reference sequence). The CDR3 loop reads CASSIGLAHQETQYF. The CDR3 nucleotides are TGTGCTAGCAGCATCGGACTAGCGCACCAAGAGACCCAGTACTTC.

The DNA of the CDR3 is TGTGCCACCAGCAGCCTCGGGACGGCCCTAGCCAAAAACATTCAGTACTTC. It translates to CATSSLGTALAKNIQYF. The gene calls are TRBV15 and TRBJ2-4, with D tentatively TRBD1 or TRBD2 (5 bases each). Germline CDR1 reads LNHNV; CDR2 reads YYDKDF (reference sequence). The CDR3 consists of 17 residues. Trimming removed 3 bases at V and 0 bases at J, with 15 bases between.

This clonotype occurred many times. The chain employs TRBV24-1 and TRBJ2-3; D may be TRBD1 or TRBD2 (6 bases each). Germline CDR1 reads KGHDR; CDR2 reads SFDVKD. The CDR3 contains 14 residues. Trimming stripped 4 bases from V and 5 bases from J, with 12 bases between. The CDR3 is CATSDRLGGDTQYF. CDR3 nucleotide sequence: TGTGCCACCAGTGACCGACTAGGGGGAGATACGCAGTATTTT.

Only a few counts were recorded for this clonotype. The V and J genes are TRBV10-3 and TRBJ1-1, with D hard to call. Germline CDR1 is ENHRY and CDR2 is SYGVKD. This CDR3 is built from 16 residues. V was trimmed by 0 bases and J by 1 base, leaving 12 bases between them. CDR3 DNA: TGTGCCATCAGTGAGTCGAGGGTGACTGGGAACACTGAAGCTTTCTTT. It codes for CAISESRVTGNTEAFF.

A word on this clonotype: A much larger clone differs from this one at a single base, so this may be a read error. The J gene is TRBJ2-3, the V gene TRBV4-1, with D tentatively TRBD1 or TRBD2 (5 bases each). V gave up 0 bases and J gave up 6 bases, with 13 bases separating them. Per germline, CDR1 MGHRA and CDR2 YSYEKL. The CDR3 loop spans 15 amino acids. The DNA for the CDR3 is TGCGCCAGCAGCCAAGAAAGTGGGGACGGGGATACGCAGTATTTT. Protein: CASSQESGDGDTQYF.

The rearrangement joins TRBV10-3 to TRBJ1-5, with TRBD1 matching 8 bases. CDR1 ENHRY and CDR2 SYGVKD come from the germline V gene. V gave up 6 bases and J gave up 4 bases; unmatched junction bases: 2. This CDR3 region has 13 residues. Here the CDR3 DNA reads TGTGCCATCAGGGACAGGGATAATCAGCCCCAGCATTTT. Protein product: CAIRDRDNQPQHF.

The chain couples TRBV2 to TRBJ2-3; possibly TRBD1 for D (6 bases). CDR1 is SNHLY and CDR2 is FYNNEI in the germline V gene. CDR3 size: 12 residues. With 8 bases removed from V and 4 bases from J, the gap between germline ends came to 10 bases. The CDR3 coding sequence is TGTGCCAGCTATGGGGGCGCAGATACGCAGTATTTT. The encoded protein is CASYGGADTQYF. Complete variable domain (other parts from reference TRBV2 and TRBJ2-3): EPEVTQTPSHQVTQMGQEVILRCVPISNHLYFYWYRQILGQKVEFLVSFYNNEISEKSEIFDDQFSVERPDGSNFTLKIRSTKLEDSAMYFCASYGGADTQYFGPGTRLTVL.

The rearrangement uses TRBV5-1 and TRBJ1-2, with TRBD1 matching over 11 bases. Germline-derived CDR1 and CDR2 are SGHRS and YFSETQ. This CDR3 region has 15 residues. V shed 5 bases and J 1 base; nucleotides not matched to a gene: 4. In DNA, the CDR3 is TGCGCCAGCAGTTCCGGGACAGGGGGTAACTATGGCTACACCTTC. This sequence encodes CASSSGTGGNYGYTF.